Each of the 7 T cell receptor beta chains below was sequenced from the same sample in a study of cytomegalovirus exposure and HLA in healthy donors. The PCR was carried out with 60 Vbeta primers and 13 Jbeta primers. Sequencing was performed with immunoSEQ multiplex PCR; in TCRdb, only in-frame clones are kept and a portion is missing. Of 90,000 to 150,000 clones listed, roughly 80% are singletons. The material sequenced was PBMCs. These receptor sequences come from a woman under 40 in good health and CMV-seropositive.

The chain is built from TRBV7-2 and TRBJ2-7; tentative D call: TRBD1 (6 bases). Germline V gene lookup returns CDR1 SGHTA and CDR2 FQGNSA. With 1 base removed from V and 2 bases from J, the gap between germline ends came to 12 bases. The CDR3 consists of 15 residues. In DNA, the CDR3 is TGTGCCAGCAGCTTAGGGGGGCAGTTGCCCTACGAGCAGTACTTC. Its protein product is CASSLGGQLPYEQYF.

This clone has just a few counts. The chain joins TRBV28 to TRBJ1-1; 10 nucleotides line up with TRBD1. The CDR3 loop spans 14 amino acids. Germline V gene lookup returns CDR1 MDHEN and CDR2 SYDVKM. The trim removed 6 bases at V and 5 bases at J, leaving 6 bases unmatched. The CDR3 DNA sequence: TGTGCCAGCAGCCGGGACAGGGGAGTTACTGAAGCTTTCTTT. The encoded protein is CASSRDRGVTEAFF.

The chain employs TRBV2 and TRBJ2-7; a possible D gene is TRBD1 (6 bases). The V end was cut by 6 bases, the J end by 2 bases, with 17 bases between. This CDR3 comprises 15 residues. Germline CDR1 SNHLY, CDR2 FYNNEI. DNA for the CDR3: TGTGCCAGCAGAGGAATAAGGGGGAGACCCTACGAGCAGTACTTC. Its translation: CASRGIRGRPYEQYF.

The chain has TRBV7-6 and TRBJ2-5, with 7 nucleotides matching TRBD2. This CDR3 comprises 16 residues. CDR1 is SGHVS, CDR2 FNYEAQ, per germline. Losses at the gene ends were 2 bases for V and 5 bases for J; bases not matched to a gene: 11. The CDR3 coding sequence is TGTGCCAGCAGCTTAAGGCGGGCCGTGGGAGGGGAGACCCAGTACTTC. Its protein is CASSLRRAVGGETQYF. Complete variable domain (other parts from reference TRBV7-6 and TRBJ2-5): GAGVSQSPRYKVTKRGQDVALRCDPISGHVSLYWYRQALGQGPEFLTYFNYEAQQDKSGLPNDRFSAERPEGSISTLTIQRTEQRDSAMYRCASSLRRAVGGETQYFGPGTRLLVL.

The gene calls are TRBV7-2 and TRBJ2-5; 9 bases map to TRBD2. After removal of 6 bases from V and 6 bases from J, the junction contained 14 bases not matched to a gene. The germline V gene has CDR1 SGHTA and CDR2 FQGNSA. The CDR3 extends over 16 amino acids. The chain's CDR3 is CASSPLAGTSGKTQYF. CDR3 coding DNA: TGTGCCAGCAGTCCCCTAGCGGGGACGAGTGGGAAGACCCAGTACTTC. The full variable domain, in which reference TRBV7-2 and TRBJ2-5 provide the parts outside the CDR3, is GAGVSQSPSNKVTEKGKDVELRCDPISGHTALYWYRQSLGQGLEFLIYFQGNSAPDKSGLPSDRFSAERTGGSVSTLTIQRTQQEDSAVYLCASSPLAGTSGKTQYFGPGTRLLVL.

The chain has TRBV5-4 and TRBJ2-7; weak D call: TRBD2 (6 bases). V shed 4 bases and J shed 0 bases, with 11 bases lying between them. This CDR3 has 14 residues. Germline V gene lookup returns CDR1 SGHNT and CDR2 YYREEE (reference sequence). The CDR3 region has the DNA TGTGCCAGCAGCATGTCCGGGAGCTCCTACGAGCAGTACTTC. Its protein product is CASSMSGSSYEQYF. Full variable domain (outside the CDR3, taken from reference TRBV5-4 and TRBJ2-7): ETGVTQSPTHLIKTRGQQVTLRCSSQSGHNTVSWYQQALGQGPQFIFQYYREEENGRGNFPPRFSGLQFPNYSSELNVNALELDDSALYLCASSMSGSSYEQYFGPGTRLTVT.

CDR3 bases: TGTGCCAGCAGCTCACTAGCGGGGTACGAGCAGTACTTC. Translating it yields CASSSLAGYEQYF. The gene calls are TRBV7-2 and TRBJ2-5; 10 nucleotides agree with TRBD2. The assigned J gene may be wrong: the sequence end matches TRBJ2-7 better. There are 13 residues in the CDR3. Looked up from germline, CDR1 is SGHTA and CDR2 is FQGNSA.